Sequencing of this TCR beta chain was carried out in a study of cytomegalovirus exposure and HLA in healthy donors. Germline values: CDR1 SGHAT, CDR2 FQNNGV. CDR3 length equals 16 residues. Trimming at V came to 5 bases and at J to 2 bases, leaving 4 bases not matched to a gene. The PCR contained 60 Vbeta and 13 Jbeta primers. Using immunoSEQ multiplex PCR, the repertoire was profiled, and TCRdb retains in-frame clones only, with some absent. The sample yields 150,000 to 200,000 clones, roughly four fifths seen once. Sequenced material: PBMCs. V and J are TRBV11-2 and TRBJ2-3; 13 nucleotides match TRBD2. This receptor was taken from a woman in her thirties or forties in good health and CMV-seronegative. CDR3 loop: CASSPGTSGNTDTQYF. The CDR3 bases are TGTGCCAGCAGCCCCGGGACTAGCGGGAACACAGATACGCAGTATTTT. The full variable domain, its missing parts supplied by reference TRBV11-2 and TRBJ2-3, is EAGVAQSPRYKIIEKRQSVAFWCNPISGHATLYWYQQILGQGPKLLIQFQNNGVVDDSQLPKDRFSAERLKGVDSTLKIQPAKLEDSAVYLCASSPGTSGNTDTQYFGPGTRLTVL.